These 7 T cell receptor gamma chains were all obtained from the same sample, sequenced in a study of gamma-delta chains in newborns, infants, children. TCRdb reran clone calling via CATT on the reads. Among more than 1,000 gamma-chain clones listed, over 45% were seen once. The material sequenced was blood. Source of these receptors: a child who was a newborn, infant or young child, either healthy, febrile or measles-vaccinated (not recorded which).

The chain employs TRGV8 and TRGJ1 or TRGJ2. In the absence of a J gene in TCRdb, the DNA was matched to germline to assign it here. Germline CDR1 is VENAVY and CDR2 is YDSYNSRV. CDR3 size: 14 residues. V was clipped by 3 bases and J by 4 bases; unmatched bases: 9. This chain's CDR3 is CATWDLKHYYKKLF. The CDR3 nucleotides read TGTGCCACCTGGGATCTCAAACACTATTATAAGAAACTCTTT.

In regard to this clone: A much larger clone sits a single nucleotide away, making a read error possible. The chain couples TRGV9 to TRGJ1 or TRGJ2. This CDR3 contains 11 residues. CDR1 is GITISATS and CDR2 is ISYDGTV in the germline V gene (reference sequence). Trimming at V came to 9 bases and at J to 9 bases, leaving 11 bases not matched to a gene. The CDR3 reads CALSPGIKKLF. DNA for the CDR3: TGTGCCTTGAGTCCGGGAATTAAGAAACTCTTT.

The gene calls are TRGV9 and TRGJ1 or TRGJ2. The J gene comes from matching the DNA to germline here; TCRdb lacks it. This CDR3 is built from 14 residues. Germline-derived CDR1 and CDR2 are GITISATS and ISYDGTV (reference sequence). V dropped 3 bases and J dropped 5; count of bases not matched to a gene: 10. This chain's CDR3 is CALWEIYRNYKKLF. For the CDR3, the DNA is TGTGCCTTGTGGGAGATCTATCGAAATTATAAGAAACTCTTT.

This clone was seen more than once but under ten times. The chain employs TRGV9 and TRGJ1 or TRGJ2. Per the germline V gene, CDR1 is GITISATS and CDR2 is ISYDGTV (reference sequence). Germline trimming cut 0 bases from V and 11 bases from J; bases unmatched to any gene: 7. The CDR3 has 12 residues. In nucleotides, the CDR3 is TGTGCCTTGTGGGAGGTGCGTGGTGAGAAACTCTTT. Translating it yields CALWEVRGEKLF.

V usage is TRGV9 and J usage is TRGJP. Here the J gene was assigned by germline matching of the DNA, as TCRdb has none. The CDR3 is made up of 16 amino acids. J lost 3 bases, V lost 5 bases, and 4 bases had no gene match. The germline gives CDR1 GITISATS, CDR2 ISYDGTV (reference sequence). Written as DNA, the CDR3 is TGTGCCTTGTGGGCTCCGCAAGAGTTGGGCAAAAAAATCAAGGTATTT. Protein product: CALWAPQELGKKIKVF.

The chain recombines TRGV9 with TRGJ1 or TRGJ2. No J gene is reported in TCRdb; it was inferred here by comparing the DNA with germline. The CDR3 contains 11 residues. J was trimmed by 12 bases and V by 2 bases; bases with no gene match: 7. The germline V gene encodes CDR1 GITISATS and CDR2 ISYDGTV (reference sequence). The CDR3 here is CALWEARRKLF. CDR3 nucleotide sequence: TGTGCCTTGTGGGAGGCTCGGAGGAAACTCTTT.

The table lists this clone with a few counts. V and J are TRGV9 and TRGJ1 or TRGJ2. The J gene, absent from TCRdb, was called here by matching the DNA to germline. Germline values: CDR1 GITISATS, CDR2 ISYDGTV (reference sequence). The CDR3 loop spans 12 amino acids. J lost 7 bases, V lost 0 bases, and 3 bases had no gene match. CDR3 nucleotides: TGTGCCTTGTGGGAGGTGCAGTATAAGAAACTCTTT. Protein product: CALWEVQYKKLF.